These 2 T cell receptor beta chains were sequenced from one sample in a study of spatial heterogeneity in lung cancer. Antigen specificity for these receptors is unknown. One entry per CDR3 protein, called by TCRdb with MiXCR from the 5' RACE reads. The sample lists some 1,600 distinct CDR3 sequences, around 21% occurring once. Time point reported: sample taken at primary tumor resection. Findings of the study overall: Expanded intratumoral alpha and beta TCR counts tracked tumor mutation counts.

The sequencing here drew on lung tumor tissue, taken at surgery. These receptors were taken from a male donor with early-stage non-small cell lung cancer.

By its share, this clonotype is medium-sized. This beta chain turned up in a library designed for alpha chains; as an off-target read, its abundance says little. The CDR3 sequence: CASSMLSGGGTDTQYF. CDR3 coding DNA: TGTGCCAGTAGTATGTTGAGCGGGGGGGGCACAGATACGCAGTATTTT. V is TRBV19 and J is TRBJ2-3, with 10 bases matching TRBD2. After removal of 3 bases from V and 1 base from J, the junction contained 4 bases not matched to a gene. The CDR3 has 16 amino acids. The germline V gene has CDR1 LNHDA and CDR2 SQIVND (reference sequence).

This clonotype counts as medium-sized. The library was designed around alpha chains, so this beta chain is a stray read whose abundance carries little weight. The J gene is TRBJ2-2, the V gene TRBV30; 12 bases match TRBD2. The V gene's germline CDR1 is GTSNPN and CDR2 SVGIG (reference sequence). This CDR3 contains 17 residues. With V trimmed by 2 bases and J by 4 bases, 8 bases remained unmatched. The CDR3, as DNA: TGTGCCTGGAGTCTTGACGGACTAGCGGGAACCACCGGGGAGCTGTTTTTT. It codes for CAWSLDGLAGTTGELFF.